The clone carrying this TCR beta chain was observed a handful of times. The CDR3 consists of 16 residues. Germline V CDR1 and CDR2: SGDLS, YYNGEE. V lost 2 bases, J lost 1 base, and 5 bases stayed unmatched. PCR was performed a second time for about 7 to 11 cycles using a sample-barcoded 5' primer and a J-beta primer mix. TCRdb re-called the 5' RACE reads through MiXCR, storing one row per CDR3 protein. The table has about a million distinct CDR3 sequences, 35% to 40% seen once. This sample stems from a study of blood T cells in healthy people across ages. Sequenced material: blood. The sequence came from a young man in good health. The chain employs TRBV9 and TRBJ2-4; 8 nucleotides agree with TRBD2. The DNA for the CDR3 is TGTGCCAGCAGCGTTGAGATAGCGGGGGCCAAAAACATTCAGTACTTC. Protein: CASSVEIAGAKNIQYF.